A single sample gave rise to the 24 T cell receptor beta chains below, sequenced in a study of blood T cells in healthy people across ages. It was with a sample-barcoded 5' primer and a J-beta primer mix that a second PCR of roughly 6 to 11 cycles was run. TCRdb passed the 5' RACE reads through MiXCR, listing each CDR3 protein once. The data show about 1.4 million distinct CDR3 sequences, 45% to 70% seen once. Sequenced sample: blood. The receptors derive from a man between 18 and 29 years old in good health.

The chain links TRBV11-2 to TRBJ1-2; 9 nucleotides line up with TRBD1. Unmatched junction bases numbered 9, after V lost 0 bases and J lost 4 bases. CDR3 length equals 17 residues. Germline CDR1 SGHAT, CDR2 FQNNGV. The CDR3 sequence: CASSLDGGTGLSYGYTF. CDR3 nucleotide sequence: TGTGCCAGCAGCTTAGATGGAGGGACAGGGTTATCCTATGGCTACACCTTC.

This clonotype was seen only a few times. The V call is TRBV7-2, the J call TRBJ2-5; 9 bases match TRBD2. The trim removed 5 bases at V and 4 bases at J, leaving 8 bases unmatched. The CDR3 consists of 15 residues. Germline V lookup: CDR1 SGHTA, CDR2 FQGNSA. The CDR3, as DNA: TGTGCCAGCAGCCCTTTAGCGGGAGCGCGAGAGACCCAGTACTTC. It encodes CASSPLAGARETQYF.

The V call is TRBV6-1, the J call TRBJ2-7; D remains unclear. V was shortened by 2 bases and J by 6 bases, with 11 bases between the two germline ends. Germline lookup yields CDR1 MNHNS and CDR2 SASEGT. The CDR3 spans 13 residues. Written as DNA, the CDR3 is TGTGCCAGCAGTGAACTAGGAGACGGCGAGCAGTACTTC. It encodes CASSELGDGEQYF.

The V gene is TRBV16, the J gene TRBJ1-6; weak D call: TRBD1 (6 bases). In germline, CDR1 is KGHSY, CDR2 FQNENV. Trimming left V 3 bases short and J 7 bases short, with 13 bases between. This CDR3 region has 15 residues. The CDR3 here is CASSQHRASNSPLHF. The CDR3 nucleotides read TGTGCCAGCAGCCAGCACAGGGCATCCAATTCACCCCTCCACTTT.

The J gene is TRBJ2-2, the V gene TRBV4-2; TRBD2 matches at 9 bases. The germline CDR1 and CDR2 sequences are LGHNA and YNFKEQ. Losses at the gene ends were 0 bases for V and 5 bases for J; bases not matched to a gene: 4. The CDR3 runs 16 residues. CDR3 in DNA: TGTGCCAGCAGCCAAGAAGGCGGGAGGGGAACCGGGGAGCTGTTTTTT. Its translation is CASSQEGGRGTGELFF.

The chain combines TRBV27 with TRBJ1-1, with a tentative D call TRBD1 (6 bases). The CDR3 covers 15 residues. Trimming cost V 5 bases and J 3 bases, with 16 bases left between them. CDR1 is MNHEY, CDR2 SMNVEV, per germline (reference sequence). The CDR3 loop is CASSRTALVDTEAFF. The CDR3 coding sequence is TGTGCCAGCAGTAGGACAGCTCTCGTGGACACTGAAGCTTTCTTT.

This clonotype was recorded a few times. The chain links TRBV15 to TRBJ2-4; 7 bases align to TRBD1. V lost 8 bases to trimming and J lost 11 bases; unmatched junction nucleotides: 9. CDR3 length equals 12 residues. Germline CDR1 and CDR2: LNHNV and YYDKDF (reference sequence). The CDR3 loop is CATEDRVDLQYF. CDR3 in DNA: TGTGCCACCGAAGACAGGGTGGACCTTCAGTACTTC.

The chain recombines TRBV7-2 with TRBJ2-6; weak D call: TRBD1 (6 bases). The CDR3 loop spans 15 amino acids. Germline-derived CDR1 and CDR2 are SGHTA and FQGNSA. The V and J ends lost 3 bases and 3 bases respectively, with 9 bases between them. The CDR3 protein is CASSFTGNGANVLTF. The CDR3, as DNA: TGTGCCAGCAGCTTTACAGGGAATGGGGCCAACGTCCTGACTTTC.

This clonotype has a handful of counts. The CDR3, as DNA: TGTGCCAGCAGCTCAGACTCACAGGGGAGCTACACCTTC. It encodes CASSSDSQGSYTF. The chain carries TRBV7-9 and TRBJ1-2; 7 positions agree with TRBD1. J was trimmed by 9 bases and V by 4 bases; bases with no gene match: 8. The CDR3 sequence is 13 residues long. From germline, CDR1 is SEHNR and CDR2 FQNEAQ (reference sequence).

The chain is built from TRBV15 and TRBJ2-7, with TRBD1 as a possible D gene (5 bases). This CDR3 region has 15 residues. The ends were cut back, 5 bases at V and 5 bases at J, with 19 bases in the middle. The germline gives CDR1 LNHNV, CDR2 YYDKDF (reference sequence). CDR3 residues: CATSVDRPGGNEQYF. In DNA form, the CDR3 reads TGTGCCACCAGCGTTGACAGACCTGGTGGGAACGAGCAGTACTTC. Using reference TRBV15 and TRBJ2-7 for the parts outside the CDR3, the full variable domain is DAMVIQNPRYQVTQFGKPVTLSCSQTLNHNVMYWYQQKSSQAPKLLFHYYDKDFNNEADTPDNFQSRRPNTSFCFLDIRSPGLGDTAMYLCATSVDRPGGNEQYFGPGTRLTVT.

Comments on this clonotype: A read error may produce the germline difference seen at one junction end. The rearrangement joins TRBV6-5 to TRBJ1-1; a possible D gene is TRBD1 (5 bases). The length of the CDR3 is 19 residues. Germline V gives CDR1 MNHEY, CDR2 SVGAGI. The CDR3: CASSYSIQFRGEGNTEAFF. CDR3 in DNA: TGTGCCAGCAGTTACTCGATACAGTTCCGCGGGGAGGGGAACACCGAAGCTTTCTTT.

V and J are TRBV12-3 or TRBV12-4 and TRBJ1-1; D unresolved. The CDR3 consists of 13 residues. V shed 6 bases and J shed 1 base, with 9 bases lying between them. CDR3 nucleotide sequence: TGTGCCAGCAGATCCCCAGGGAACACTGAAGCTTTCTTT. This gives the protein CASRSPGNTEAFF.

Only a few counts were recorded for this clonotype. The V gene is TRBV4-3, the J gene TRBJ2-3, with TRBD2 matching over 11 bases. Losses at the gene ends were 0 bases for V and 0 bases for J; bases not matched to a gene: 2. Germline V CDR1 and CDR2: LGHNA, YSLEER. The CDR3 covers 17 residues. The CDR3 is CASSQDGTSGSTDTQYF. CDR3 bases: TGCGCCAGCAGCCAAGACGGGACTAGCGGAAGCACAGATACGCAGTATTTT.

Here the CDR3 DNA reads TGTGCCACCAGTGATTTGGCCAGCACAGATACGCAGTATTTT. It encodes CATSDLASTDTQYF. This sequence joins TRBV24-1 and TRBJ2-3; D remains ambiguous. Trimming removed 0 bases from V and 0 bases from J, with 3 bases in between. This CDR3 contains 14 residues. Germline loops: CDR1 KGHDR, CDR2 SFDVKD.

The chain carries TRBV7-9 and TRBJ2-4; either TRBD1 or TRBD2 may supply D (5 bases each). The end of the DNA aligns better with TRBJ2-7, so the J call may be wrong. Germline-derived CDR1 and CDR2 are SEHNR and FQNEAQ (reference sequence). The CDR3 is 14 amino acids. The CDR3 loop is CASSPTLGDYEQYF. In DNA, the CDR3 is TGTGCCAGCAGCCCGACTCTGGGGGACTACGAGCAGTACTTC.

The chain links TRBV20-1 to TRBJ2-7; 16 bases agree with TRBD2. V trimming: 8 bases; J trimming: 3 bases; junction bases outside the gene matches: 16. The CDR3 contains 18 residues. In germline, CDR1 is DFQATT, CDR2 SNEGSKA (reference sequence). This CDR3 is CSTEPGLAGGPSVYEQYF. The CDR3 DNA is TGCAGTACAGAACCGGGACTAGCGGGAGGGCCTTCCGTCTACGAGCAGTACTTC.

This clonotype was observed a handful of times. The rearrangement links TRBV4-1 to TRBJ2-7; 12 bases are shared with TRBD2. Germline CDR1 reads MGHRA; CDR2 reads YSYEKL. The CDR3 length is 15 residues. The V segment lost 6 bases and the J segment 1 base; nucleotides outside the gene matches: 4. CDR3 region: CASSQTSGRSYEQYF. The CDR3 DNA is TGCGCCAGCAGTCAGACTAGCGGGAGATCCTACGAGCAGTACTTC.

The chain carries TRBV21-1 and TRBJ2-1. TRBV21-1 is reported as a pseudogene. This CDR3 has 17 amino acids. The CDR3 spells CASSKGRSGSSYNEQFF. DNA for the CDR3: TGTGCCAGCAGCAAAGGTCGGAGCGGGAGCTCCTACAATGAGCAGTTCTTC.

The chain uses TRBV27 and TRBJ2-5; D possibly corresponds to TRBD2 (6 bases). Per the germline V gene, CDR1 is MNHEY and CDR2 is SMNVEV (reference sequence). This CDR3 spans 14 amino acids. Trimming took 6 bases from V and 5 from J, leaving 16 bases between them. Here the CDR3 reads CASSFTGSRETQYF. The DNA of the CDR3 is TGTGCCAGCAGCTTTACCGGGAGCCGGGAGACCCAGTACTTC.

This chain connects TRBV6-1 to TRBJ1-2; no firm D call. The V and J ends lost 7 bases and 5 bases respectively, with 8 bases between them. Germline V gives CDR1 MNHNS, CDR2 SASEGT. The CDR3 sequence is 11 residues long. CDR3 DNA sequence: TGTGCCAGCACGGTACCGTATGGCTACACCTTC. Its translation: CASTVPYGYTF.

The chain links TRBV9 to TRBJ1-2, with D perhaps TRBD1 (5 bases). There are 16 residues in the CDR3. Germline CDR1 SGDLS, CDR2 YYNGEE. Trimming took 0 bases from V and 4 from J, leaving 16 bases between them. CDR3: CASSVGPFLDSYGYTF. In DNA form, the CDR3 reads TGTGCCAGCAGCGTAGGCCCCTTCCTTGACAGCTATGGCTACACCTTC.

V is TRBV6-6 and J is TRBJ1-5; tentative D call: TRBD1 (5 bases). The germline CDR1 and CDR2 sequences are MNHNY and SVGAGI (reference sequence). The CDR3 has 13 residues. V was trimmed by 7 bases and J by 6 bases, leaving 13 bases between them. CDR3 region: CASNRGGIQPQHF. The CDR3, as DNA: TGTGCCAGCAACCGGGGGGGTATTCAGCCCCAGCATTTT.

CDR3 DNA: TGTGCCAGCAGCAAAGCTACGGAGCTAGCCAAAAACATTCAGTACTTC. This sequence encodes CASSKATELAKNIQYF. This sequence joins TRBV21-1 and TRBJ2-4. TRBV21-1 is shown as a pseudogene. This CDR3 is built from 16 residues.

There are a few counts of this clonotype. The chain links TRBV4-2 to TRBJ1-6; D is ambiguous. The CDR3 loop spans 13 amino acids. Trimming shortened V by 7 bases and J by 7 bases, and 11 bases separated the two germline ends. Looked up from germline, CDR1 is LGHNA and CDR2 is YNFKEQ. The CDR3 loop is CASKEGKNSPLHF. The CDR3 DNA reads as TGTGCCAGCAAGGAAGGGAAGAATTCACCCCTCCACTTT.